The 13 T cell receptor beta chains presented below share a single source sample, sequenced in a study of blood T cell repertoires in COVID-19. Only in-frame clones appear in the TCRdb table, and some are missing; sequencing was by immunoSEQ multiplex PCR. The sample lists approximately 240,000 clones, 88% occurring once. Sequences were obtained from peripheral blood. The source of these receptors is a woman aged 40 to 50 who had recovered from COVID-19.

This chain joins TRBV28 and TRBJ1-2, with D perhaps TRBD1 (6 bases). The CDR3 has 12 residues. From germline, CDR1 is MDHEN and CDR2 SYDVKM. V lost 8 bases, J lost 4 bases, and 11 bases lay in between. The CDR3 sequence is CASRDRLYGYTF. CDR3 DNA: TGTGCCAGCCGAGACAGGCTCTATGGCTACACCTTC.

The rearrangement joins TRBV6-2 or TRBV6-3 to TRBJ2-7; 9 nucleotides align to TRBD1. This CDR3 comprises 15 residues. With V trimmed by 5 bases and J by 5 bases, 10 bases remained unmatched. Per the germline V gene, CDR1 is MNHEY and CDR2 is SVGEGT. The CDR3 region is CASSERGTGNNEQYF. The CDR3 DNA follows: TGTGCCAGCAGTGAGAGGGGGACAGGGAACAACGAGCAGTACTTC.

The CDR3 loop reads CASSGGTSGGLQYF. The CDR3 DNA is TGTGCCAGCAGCGGGGGGACTAGCGGGGGCCTGCAGTACTTC. V and J are TRBV3-1 (or the pseudogene TRBV3-2) and TRBJ2-4; TRBD2 matches 14 bases. CDR3 size: 14 residues. J lost 13 bases, V lost 5 bases, and 7 bases had no gene match. Looked up from germline, CDR1 is LGHDT and CDR2 is YNNKEL (reference sequence).

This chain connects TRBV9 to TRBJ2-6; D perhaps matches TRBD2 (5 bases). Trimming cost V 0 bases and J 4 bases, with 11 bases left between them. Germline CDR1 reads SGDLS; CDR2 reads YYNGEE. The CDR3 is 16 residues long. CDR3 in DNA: TGTGCCAGCAGCGTAGGCCCGGGAACGGGGGCCAACGTCCTGACTTTC. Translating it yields CASSVGPGTGANVLTF.

The CDR3 sequence is CASSYSIEMDSSYEQYF. Written as DNA, the CDR3 is TGTGCCAGCAGTTACTCGATTGAGATGGACAGCTCCTACGAGCAGTACTTC. The gene calls are TRBV6-2 or TRBV6-3 and TRBJ2-7; TRBD1 is a possible D gene (6 bases). The CDR3 totals 17 residues. Germline CDR1 and CDR2: MNHEY and SVGEGT. Trimming pared 0 bases from V and 0 bases from J, leaving 15 bases between.

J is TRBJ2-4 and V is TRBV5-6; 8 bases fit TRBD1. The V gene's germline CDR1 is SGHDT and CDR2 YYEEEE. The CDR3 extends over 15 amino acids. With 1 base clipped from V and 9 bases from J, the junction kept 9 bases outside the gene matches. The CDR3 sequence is CASSLRQGATFIQYF. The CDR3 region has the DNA TGTGCCAGCAGCTTGCGCCAGGGGGCCACCTTCATTCAGTACTTC.

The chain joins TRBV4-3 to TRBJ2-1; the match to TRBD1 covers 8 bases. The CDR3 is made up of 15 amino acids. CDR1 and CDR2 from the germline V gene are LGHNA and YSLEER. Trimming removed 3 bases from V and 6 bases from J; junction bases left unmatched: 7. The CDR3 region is CASSQQGASRNEQFF. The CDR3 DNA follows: TGCGCCAGCAGCCAGCAGGGGGCATCCCGCAATGAGCAGTTCTTC.

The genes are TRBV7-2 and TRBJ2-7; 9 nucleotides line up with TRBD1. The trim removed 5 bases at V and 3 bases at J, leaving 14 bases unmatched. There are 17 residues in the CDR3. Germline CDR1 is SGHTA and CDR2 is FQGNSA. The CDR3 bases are TGTGCCAGCAGCCAAGGGCGGTCCGGGACAGGGTACTACGAGCAGTACTTC. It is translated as CASSQGRSGTGYYEQYF. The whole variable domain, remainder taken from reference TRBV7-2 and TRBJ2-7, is GAGVSQSPSNKVTEKGKDVELRCDPISGHTALYWYRQSLGQGLEFLIYFQGNSAPDKSGLPSDRFSAERTGGSVSTLTIQRTQQEDSAVYLCASSQGRSGTGYYEQYFGPGTRLTVT.

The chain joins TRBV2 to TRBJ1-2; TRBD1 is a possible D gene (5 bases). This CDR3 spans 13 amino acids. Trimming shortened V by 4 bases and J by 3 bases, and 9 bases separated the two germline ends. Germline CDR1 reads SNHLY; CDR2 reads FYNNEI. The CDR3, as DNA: TGTGCCAGCAGTGGACAGCAGCACTATGGCTACACCTTC. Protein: CASSGQQHYGYTF.

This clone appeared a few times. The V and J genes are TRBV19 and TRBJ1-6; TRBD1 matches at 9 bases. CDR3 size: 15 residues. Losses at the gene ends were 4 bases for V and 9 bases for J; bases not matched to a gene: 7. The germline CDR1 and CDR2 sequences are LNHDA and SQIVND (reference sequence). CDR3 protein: CASSRRQGVGSPLHF. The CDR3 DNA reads TGTGCCAGTAGTAGACGACAGGGGGTCGGTTCACCCCTCCACTTT.

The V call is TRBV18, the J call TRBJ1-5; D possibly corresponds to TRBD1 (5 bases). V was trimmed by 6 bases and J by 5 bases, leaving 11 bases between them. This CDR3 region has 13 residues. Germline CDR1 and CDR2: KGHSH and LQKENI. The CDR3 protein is CASSSAGDQPQHF. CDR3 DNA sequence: TGTGCCAGCTCTTCCGCGGGGGATCAGCCCCAGCATTTT.

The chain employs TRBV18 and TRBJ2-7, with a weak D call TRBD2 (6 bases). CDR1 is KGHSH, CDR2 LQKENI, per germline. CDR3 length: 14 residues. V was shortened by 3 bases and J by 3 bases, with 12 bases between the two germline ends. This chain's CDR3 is CASSPWRGSYEQYF. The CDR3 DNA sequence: TGTGCCAGCTCACCCTGGCGGGGCAGCTACGAGCAGTACTTC.

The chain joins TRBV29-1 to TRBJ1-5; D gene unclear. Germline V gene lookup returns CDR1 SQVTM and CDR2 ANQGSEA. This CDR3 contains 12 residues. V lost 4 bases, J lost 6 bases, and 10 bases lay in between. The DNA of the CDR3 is TGCAGCGTTGCAGAGGTGGCTCAGCCCCAGCATTTT. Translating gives CSVAEVAQPQHF.